The 6 T cell receptor beta chains below were found in one sample sequenced in a study of T-cell reconstitution after alpha-beta-depleted transplantation in children. Preparation of the TCRbeta library involved a method that used unique molecular identifiers. MiXCR, applied by TCRdb to the PCR reads, yields one record per CDR3 protein. The sample yields 190,000 or so distinct CDR3 sequences, approximately 7% seen once. The sample in question was PBMCs from the stem cell graft donor, obtained from the stem cell graft. The source is a human donor who donated a stem cell graft to a child with Wiskott-Aldrich syndrome.

This clonotype was detected ten times or more. The chain carries TRBV12-3 or TRBV12-4 and TRBJ2-7, with 9 bases lining up with TRBD2. The CDR3 is 17 amino acids. V lost 5 bases and J lost 2; bases outside the gene matches: 13. The CDR3 DNA reads TGTGCCAGCAGTCCCCATTGGTCTAGCGGGGCCCCCTACGAGCAGTACTTC. Its protein product is CASSPHWSSGAPYEQYF.

This clonotype was counted many times. The chain employs TRBV15 and TRBJ2-7; the D gene is possibly TRBD2 (5 bases). Per germline, CDR1 LNHNV and CDR2 YYDKDF (reference sequence). There are 14 residues in the CDR3. V lost 2 bases and J lost 5, with 13 bases in between. As DNA, the CDR3 is TGTGCCACCAGCAGACCCTCCTTTAGCGACGAGCAGTACTTC. It translates to CATSRPSFSDEQYF.

In its sample, this clonotype was seen many times. V usage is TRBV12-3 or TRBV12-4 and J usage is TRBJ2-1; D is possibly TRBD1 (5 bases). V lost 2 bases to trimming and J lost 5 bases, with 10 bases between them. The length of the CDR3 is 14 residues. CDR3 nucleotide sequence: TGTGCCAGCAGTTTAAGGGGTTCCAACAATGAGCAGTTCTTC. Translated, it gives CASSLRGSNNEQFF.

This clonotype was recorded at least ten times. The chain uses TRBV3-1 and TRBJ2-3; 7 bases map to TRBD1. The germline CDR1 and CDR2 sequences are LGHDT and YNNKEL (reference sequence). J lost 4 bases, V lost 4 bases, and 2 bases had no gene match. CDR3 size: 13 residues. In nucleotides, the CDR3 is TGTGCCAGCAGCCTACAGGGGCCAGATACGCAGTATTTT. Protein product: CASSLQGPDTQYF.

There are many counts of this clonotype. The chain has TRBV7-8 and TRBJ2-3, with D possibly TRBD2 on 7 matching bases. This CDR3 spans 15 amino acids. V lost 2 bases and J 11 bases, leaving 20 bases between the germline ends. Germline lookup yields CDR1 SGHVS and CDR2 FQNEAQ. CDR3 sequence (DNA): TGTGCCAGCAGCTTACTAGGGGGGGCGCGTCTTGGGCAGTATTTT. It encodes CASSLLGGARLGQYF.

This clonotype was observed a handful of times. The chain recombines TRBV7-2 with TRBJ2-7; a possible D gene is TRBD2 (5 bases). This CDR3 has 13 residues. Germline V gene sequence: CDR1 SGHTA, CDR2 FQGNSA. V lost 2 bases and J lost 3, with 8 bases in between. The CDR3 DNA reads TGTGCCAGCAGCTTACGGGGATACTACGAGCAGTACTTC. Protein sequence: CASSLRGYYEQYF. The full variable domain, with the rest looked up from reference TRBV7-2 and TRBJ2-7, is GAGVSQSPSNKVTEKGKDVELRCDPISGHTALYWYRQSLGQGLEFLIYFQGNSAPDKSGLPSDRFSAERTGGSVSTLTIQRTQQEDSAVYLCASSLRGYYEQYFGPGTRLTVT.